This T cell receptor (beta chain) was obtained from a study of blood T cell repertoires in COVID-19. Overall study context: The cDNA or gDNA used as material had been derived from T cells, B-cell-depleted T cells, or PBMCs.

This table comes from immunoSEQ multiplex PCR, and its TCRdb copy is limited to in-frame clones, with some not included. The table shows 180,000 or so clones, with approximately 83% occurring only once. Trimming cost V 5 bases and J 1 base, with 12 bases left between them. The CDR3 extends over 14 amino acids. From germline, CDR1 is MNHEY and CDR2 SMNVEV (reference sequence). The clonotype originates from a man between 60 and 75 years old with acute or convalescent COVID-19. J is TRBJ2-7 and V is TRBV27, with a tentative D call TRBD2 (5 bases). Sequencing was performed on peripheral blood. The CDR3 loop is CASSREIQSYEQYF. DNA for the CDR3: TGTGCCAGCAGTCGGGAAATTCAATCCTACGAGCAGTACTTC.